Listed below are T cell receptor beta chains from one sample, sequenced in a study of cytomegalovirus exposure and HLA in healthy donors. Profiling relied on immunoSEQ multiplex PCR, and the TCRdb table lists in-frame clones only, not all of them. The sample has under 250,000 clones, 70% to 90% seen once. The sequenced sample consisted of PBMCs. The source of these receptors is a girl aged 2 to 9 in good health and CMV-seronegative. Each CDR3 is given with its conserved first and last residue. A D gene is named only where the DNA matches it firmly. A row's size may be missing; if present it is once, few, many or a size class.

clone size	V gene	CDR3 length	J gene	D gene	CDR3 protein	CDR3 DNA
.	TRBV7-2	13	TRBJ1-2	.	CASSLARGYGYTF	TGTGCCAGCAGCTTAGCCAGAGGCTATGGCTACACCTTC
few	TRBV5-4	13	TRBJ1-1	.	CASSFASGTEAFF	TGTGCCAGCAGCTTCGCCAGCGGGACTGAAGCTTTCTTT
.	TRBV5-1	16	TRBJ2-7	TRBD2	CASSLGVGRVLNEQYF	TGCGCCAGCAGCTTGGGAGTCGGGAGGGTGCTGAACGAGCAGTACTTC
.	TRBV7-6	14	TRBJ2-7	.	CASSPRGRVYEQYF	TGTGCCAGCAGCCCTAGGGGGAGGGTCTACGAGCAGTACTTC
.	TRBV19	14	TRBJ1-2	TRBD1	CASSQQGTNYGYTF	TGTGCCAGTAGTCAACAGGGGACTAACTATGGCTACACCTTC
.	TRBV27	13	TRBJ1-5	.	CASSLGGVQPQHF	TGTGCCAGCAGTTTAGGGGGGGTTCAGCCCCAGCATTTT
.	TRBV7-9	13	TRBJ2-7	.	CASSFGRVYEQYF	TGTGCCAGCAGCTTCGGCAGGGTGTACGAGCAGTACTTC
.	TRBV30	13	TRBJ1-1	TRBD1	CAWRDRGWTEAFF	TGTGCCTGGAGAGACAGGGGATGGACTGAAGCTTTCTTT
once	TRBV6-1	13	TRBJ1-5	.	CASTRSYNQPQHF	TGTGCCAGCACACGGAGTTACAATCAGCCCCAGCATTTT
.	TRBV4-2	17	TRBJ2-5	.	CASSHIPHRDGHETQYF	TGTGCCAGCAGCCATATCCCCCATCGTGACGGACACGAGACCCAGTACTTC
.	TRBV7-6	17	TRBJ2-5	.	CASSLAVSGLRLETQYF	TGTGCCAGCAGCTTAGCGGTTAGCGGACTACGGTTAGAGACCCAGTACTTC
.	TRBV13	15	TRBJ1-2	TRBD1	CASSYARQGPYGYTF	TGTGCCAGCAGCTACGCTCGACAGGGGCCCTATGGCTACACCTTC
.	TRBV7-6	16	TRBJ2-3	.	CASSSNSFPITDTQYF	TGTGCCAGCAGCTCCAACAGCTTTCCGATCACAGATACGCAGTATTTT